The rows below give T cell receptor beta chains drawn from one sample of a study of T cell repertoires in MIS-A myocarditis. Measured with immunoSEQ multiplex PCR; TCRdb has only the in-frame clones, and not every one. The repertoire holds about 11,000 clones, roughly 84% seen once, with over 25% in the top ten. What was sequenced was right ventricle heart tissue obtained at autopsy. These receptor sequences come from a man aged 18 to 29 with fulminant myocarditis from multisystem inflammatory syndrome in adults (MIS-A) after COVID-19. Both conserved end residues are part of each CDR3. Fields, in order: D gene, clone size, V gene, J gene, CDR3 protein, CDR3 DNA. A D gene is named only where the DNA matches it firmly. Clone sizes are given selectively: once, few, many, or a class where the clone is expanded.

D gene: .; clone size: once; V gene: TRBV7-8; J gene: TRBJ1-3; CDR3 protein: CASSMDSSGNTIYF; CDR3 DNA: TGTGCCAGCAGCATGGACAGCTCTGGAAACACCATATATTTT
D gene: .; clone size: .; V gene: TRBV7-8; J gene: TRBJ1-2; CDR3 protein: CASSAGKGSYGYTF; CDR3 DNA: TGTGCCAGCAGCGCCGGGAAAGGGAGCTATGGCTACACCTTC
D gene: .; clone size: .; V gene: TRBV19; J gene: TRBJ1-1; CDR3 protein: CASSGSGTPNTEAFF; CDR3 DNA: TGTGCCAGTAGTGGGTCAGGGACGCCGAACACTGAAGCTTTCTTT
D gene: .; clone size: .; V gene: TRBV4-1; J gene: TRBJ1-2; CDR3 protein: CASSLKGGADYGYTF; CDR3 DNA: TGCGCCAGCAGCCTAAAAGGAGGAGCGGACTATGGCTACACCTTC
D gene: .; clone size: .; V gene: TRBV4-1; J gene: TRBJ2-2; CDR3 protein: CASSQLGVRGTGELFF; CDR3 DNA: TGCGCCAGCAGCCAATTAGGGGTACGTGGAACCGGGGAGCTGTTTTTT
D gene: TRBD2; clone size: .; V gene: TRBV18; J gene: TRBJ2-3; CDR3 protein: CASSPTSRSTDTQYF; CDR3 DNA: TGTGCCAGCTCCCCGACTAGCCGTAGCACAGATACGCAGTATTTT
D gene: TRBD2; clone size: .; V gene: TRBV28; J gene: TRBJ2-1; CDR3 protein: CASTPNPGTSGLYNEQFF; CDR3 DNA: TGTGCCAGCACTCCGAACCCCGGGACTAGCGGACTATACAATGAGCAGTTCTTC
D gene: TRBD1; clone size: .; V gene: TRBV6-1; J gene: TRBJ1-5; CDR3 protein: CASSEVRTGAQPQHF; CDR3 DNA: TGTGCCAGCAGTGAAGTTCGGACAGGGGCCCAGCCCCAGCATTTT
D gene: .; clone size: .; V gene: TRBV9; J gene: TRBJ1-2; CDR3 protein: CASSVGSSTYGYTF; CDR3 DNA: TGTGCCAGCAGTGTCGGGAGTTCGACTTATGGCTACACCTTC
D gene: .; clone size: .; V gene: TRBV6-6; J gene: TRBJ2-7; CDR3 protein: CASSYSADEQYF; CDR3 DNA: TGTGCCAGCAGTTACTCGGCGGACGAGCAGTACTTC